This T cell receptor beta chain was documented in a study of technical replicates of blood from several donors. Germline V gives CDR1 GTSNPN, CDR2 SVGIG (reference sequence). The CDR3 totals 16 residues. Trimming left V 0 bases short and J 3 bases short, with 15 bases between. Repertoires were generated with immunoSEQ multiplex PCR, while TCRdb's copy carries only in-frame clones and drops some. This sample has around 63,000 clones, with 95% to 98% found just once. Only one count was recorded for this clone. The rearrangement joins TRBV30 to TRBJ2-1, with a tentative D call TRBD1 (6 bases). The sequencing sample was made of T cells isolated from PBMCs. This receptor was obtained from a human donor in good health. Here the CDR3 reads CAWSVGRLQGYNEQFF. The DNA of the CDR3 is TGTGCCTGGAGTGTGGGGAGACTACAGGGCTACAATGAGCAGTTCTTC.